This T cell receptor (beta chain) was profiled in a study of blood T cells in healthy people across ages. The study, taken as a whole, reports: Age showed a roughly linear inverse relationship with TCR beta diversity per million T cells. Naive T cell percentage strongly correlated with TCR beta diversity. Naive and antigen-experienced cells could not be conclusively compared, given unsorted PBMCs.

Then a second PCR, running roughly 6 to 11 cycles, was carried out with a sample-barcoded 5' primer and a J-beta primer mix. In TCRdb, the 5' RACE reads were re-called with MiXCR into one record per CDR3 protein. The repertoire holds about 1.8 million distinct CDR3 sequences, about 49% seen once, with 2% to 2.5% in the top ten. A note on this clonotype: Its antigen is unknown.

V was pared by 1 base and J by 9 bases, with 6 bases of the junction left unmatched. Per germline, CDR1 SGHTA and CDR2 FQGNSA. The CDR3 has 17 residues. The V and J genes are TRBV7-2 and TRBJ2-1, with 16 nucleotides matching TRBD2. This receptor was identified in a woman between 35 and 50 years old in good health. The sample taken for sequencing was blood. CDR3 loop: CASSLGGLAGGPGEQFF. The CDR3, as DNA: TGTGCCAGCAGCTTAGGGGGACTAGCGGGGGGGCCGGGTGAGCAGTTCTTC. The whole variable domain, filled in from reference TRBV7-2 and TRBJ2-1, reads GAGVSQSPSNKVTEKGKDVELRCDPISGHTALYWYRQSLGQGLEFLIYFQGNSAPDKSGLPSDRFSAERTGGSVSTLTIQRTQQEDSAVYLCASSLGGLAGGPGEQFFGPGTRLTVL.